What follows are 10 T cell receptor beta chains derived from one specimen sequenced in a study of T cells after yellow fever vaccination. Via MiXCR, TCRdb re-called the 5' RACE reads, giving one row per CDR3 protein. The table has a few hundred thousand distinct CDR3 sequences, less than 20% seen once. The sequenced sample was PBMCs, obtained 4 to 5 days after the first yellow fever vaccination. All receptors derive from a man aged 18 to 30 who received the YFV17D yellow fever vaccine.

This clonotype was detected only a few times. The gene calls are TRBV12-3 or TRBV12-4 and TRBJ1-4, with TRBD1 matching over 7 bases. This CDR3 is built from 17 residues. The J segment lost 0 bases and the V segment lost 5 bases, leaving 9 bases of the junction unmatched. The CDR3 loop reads CASSQARDSATNEKLFF. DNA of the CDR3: TGTGCCAGCAGTCAAGCCCGGGACAGCGCAACTAATGAAAAACTGTTTTTT.

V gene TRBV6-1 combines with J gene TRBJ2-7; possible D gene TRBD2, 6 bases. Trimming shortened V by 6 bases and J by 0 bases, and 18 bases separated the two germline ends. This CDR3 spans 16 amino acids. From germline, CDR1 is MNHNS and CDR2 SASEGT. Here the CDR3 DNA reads TGTGCCAGCAGGAGCCTCGGGACTTCTAGCTCCTACGAGCAGTACGTC. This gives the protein CASRSLGTSSSYEQYV.

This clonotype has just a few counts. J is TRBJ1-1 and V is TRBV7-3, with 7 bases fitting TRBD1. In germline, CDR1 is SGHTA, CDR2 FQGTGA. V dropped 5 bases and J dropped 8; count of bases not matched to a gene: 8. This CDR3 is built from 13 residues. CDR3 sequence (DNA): TGTGCCAGCAGCCCACAATCGGACAGGGAAGCTTTCTTT. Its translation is CASSPQSDREAFF. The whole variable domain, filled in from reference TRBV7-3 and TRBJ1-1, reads GAGVSQTPSNKVTEKGKYVELRCDPISGHTALYWYRQSLGQGPEFLIYFQGTGAADDSGLPNDRFFAVRPEGSVSTLKIQRTERGDSAVYLCASSPQSDREAFFGQGTRLTVV.

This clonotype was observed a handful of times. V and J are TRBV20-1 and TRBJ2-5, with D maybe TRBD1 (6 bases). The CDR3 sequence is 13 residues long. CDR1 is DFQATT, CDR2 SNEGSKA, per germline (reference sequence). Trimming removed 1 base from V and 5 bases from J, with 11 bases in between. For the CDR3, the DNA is TGCAGTGCTAGAGTTGCAGGGGAGGAGACCCAGTACTTC. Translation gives CSARVAGEETQYF.

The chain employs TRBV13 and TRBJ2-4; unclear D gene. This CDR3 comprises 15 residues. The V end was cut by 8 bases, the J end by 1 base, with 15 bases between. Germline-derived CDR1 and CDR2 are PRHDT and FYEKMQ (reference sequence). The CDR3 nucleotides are TGTGCCAGCTGCCGATATACCAGTGCCAAAAACATTCAGTACTTC. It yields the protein CASCRYTSAKNIQYF.

The CDR3 spells CASSLTGNGAEQYF. CDR3 in DNA: TGCGCCAGCAGCCTAACAGGGAATGGAGCCGAGCAGTACTTC. The chain joins TRBV4-3 to TRBJ2-7; TRBD1 might be the D (6 bases). Germline CDR1 reads LGHNA; CDR2 reads YSLEER. V was clipped by 4 bases and J by 6 bases, with 16 bases between them. The CDR3 has 14 residues.

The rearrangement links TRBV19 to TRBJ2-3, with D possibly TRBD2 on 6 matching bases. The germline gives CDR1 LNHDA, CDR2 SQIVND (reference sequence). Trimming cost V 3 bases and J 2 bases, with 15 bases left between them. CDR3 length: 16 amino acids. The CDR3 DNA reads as TGTGCCAGTAGTATGGCGCGGGGAATAATCACAGATACGCAGTATTTT. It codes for CASSMARGIITDTQYF.

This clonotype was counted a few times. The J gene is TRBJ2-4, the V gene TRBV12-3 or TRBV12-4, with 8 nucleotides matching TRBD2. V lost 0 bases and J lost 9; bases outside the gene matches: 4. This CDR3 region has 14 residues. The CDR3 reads CASSLAGTSFIQYF. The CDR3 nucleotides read TGTGCCAGCAGTTTAGCCGGGACTAGTTTCATTCAGTACTTC.

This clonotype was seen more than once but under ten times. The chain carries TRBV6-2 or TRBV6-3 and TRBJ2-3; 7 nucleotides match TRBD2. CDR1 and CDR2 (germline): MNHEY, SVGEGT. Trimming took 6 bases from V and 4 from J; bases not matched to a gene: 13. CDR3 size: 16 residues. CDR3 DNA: TGTGCCAGCAGACAACCAGCGGGACGCCCCCCAGATACGCAGTATTTT. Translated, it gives CASRQPAGRPPDTQYF.

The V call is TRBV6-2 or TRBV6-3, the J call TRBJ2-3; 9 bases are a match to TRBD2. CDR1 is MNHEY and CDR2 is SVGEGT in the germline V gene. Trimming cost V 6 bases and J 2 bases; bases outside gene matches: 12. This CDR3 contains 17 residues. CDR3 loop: CASSQHGSGGFTDTQYF. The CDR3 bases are TGTGCCAGCAGCCAACATGGTAGCGGGGGATTCACAGATACGCAGTATTTT.